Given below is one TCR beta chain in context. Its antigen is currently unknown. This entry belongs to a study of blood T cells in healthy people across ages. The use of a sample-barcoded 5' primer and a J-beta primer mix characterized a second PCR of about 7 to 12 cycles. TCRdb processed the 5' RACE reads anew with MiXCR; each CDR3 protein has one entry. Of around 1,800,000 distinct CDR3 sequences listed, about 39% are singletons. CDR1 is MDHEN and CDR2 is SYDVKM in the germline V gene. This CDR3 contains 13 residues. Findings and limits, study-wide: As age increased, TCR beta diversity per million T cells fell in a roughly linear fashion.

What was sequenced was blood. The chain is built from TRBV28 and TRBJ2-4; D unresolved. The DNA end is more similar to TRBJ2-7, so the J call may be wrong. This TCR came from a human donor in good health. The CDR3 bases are TGTGCCAGCAGTTTACGGCAGATCTACGAGCAGTACTTC. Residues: CASSLRQIYEQYF.